This record concerns one TCR beta chain sequence. Its antigen is undetermined. The germline gives CDR1 SQVTM, CDR2 ANQGSEA. V was trimmed by 6 bases and J by 10 bases, leaving 30 bases between them. The length of the CDR3 is 16 residues. The data were produced by immunoSEQ multiplex PCR, yet TCRdb's version contains in-frame clones alone and is incomplete. The data show around 86,000 clones, roughly 84% seen once. This sample is drawn from a study of Ad26.COV2.S vaccination and SARS-CoV-2 variants. Points from the study as a whole: People who got the vaccine or the placebo had similar non-spike TCR breadth. In vaccinated individuals, spike-specific CD8+ and CD4+ T cell responses reportedly displayed substantial breadth. TCR breadth and depth analyses may have underestimated total T cell responses.

This rearrangement joins TRBV29-1 to TRBJ1-1, with D possibly TRBD1 on 6 matching bases. Sequencing used peripheral blood, obtained after recovery from COVID-19. The sequence was collected from a human donor who had recovered from COVID-19. The CDR3 reads CSVHSRQALGLRGAFF. In DNA, the CDR3 is TGCAGCGTCCATTCAAGACAGGCCCTAGGCCTTCGAGGAGCTTTCTTT.